This note documents a single T cell receptor beta chain sequence. The junction differs from germline at one of its ends, possibly a read error. CDR3 length equals 15 residues. The germline gives CDR1 SGHNT, CDR2 YYREEE (reference sequence). These data belong to a study of blood T cell repertoires in COVID-19. Original analysis: From reference gene primer amplification, estimates of nucleated cell counts were derived. Clones were read by immunoSEQ multiplex PCR, and TCRdb kept only the in-frame ones, dropping some. V and J calls and clone size are copied from that table; D and trimming were computed from the DNA. The sample lists tens of thousands of clones; around 88% were seen once.

The TCR sequence derives from a man aged 60 to 69 with acute or convalescent COVID-19. The gene calls are TRBV5-4 and TRBJ2-1; 13 nucleotides align to TRBD2. Material: peripheral blood. The CDR3 region is CASTRPGTSGKERFF. The CDR3 DNA reads as TGTGCCAGCACCAGGCCCGGGACTAGCGGGAAGGAGCGGTTCTTC.